This T cell receptor (beta chain) emerged from a study of cytomegalovirus exposure and HLA in healthy donors. Study in general: Unique TCRs from HLA-typed donors, 65 million to 85 million of them, were held in an early data release.

Use of 60 Vbeta and 13 Jbeta primers characterized the PCR. TCRdb's table, derived via immunoSEQ multiplex PCR, lists solely in-frame clones and lacks some. The table has around 94,000 clones, roughly three quarters seen once. This CDR3 has 13 amino acids. Germline V CDR1 and CDR2: SEHNR, FQNEAQ (reference sequence). Trimming removed 7 bases at V and 3 bases at J, with 12 bases between. The chain joins TRBV7-9 to TRBJ1-2; weak D call: TRBD1 (5 bases). Sequencing was performed on PBMCs. This receptor was obtained from a woman between 55 and 75 years old in good health and CMV-seropositive. The CDR3: CASTQGVYYGYTF. The DNA of the CDR3 is TGTGCCAGCACCCAAGGGGTATACTATGGCTACACCTTC.